These 32 T cell receptor beta chains originate from one sample sequenced in a study of T and B cells in COVID-19 patients. TRB was amplified from around 250-500 ng of blood genomic DNA. BIOMED2 TRB-A/B primer pools were used in multiplex TRB PCR. A single record per CDR3 protein comes from TCRdb applying MiXCR to the multiplex PCR reads. The sample has over 7,000 distinct CDR3 sequences; about 26% are singletons. Specimen: blood. The receptors originated from a human donor who had recovered from COVID-19.

This clonotype is medium-sized. V and J are TRBV19 and TRBJ2-5; D is possibly TRBD2 (6 bases). Trimming took off 5 bases at V and 4 bases at J, with 11 bases between the two ends. Germline values: CDR1 LNHDA, CDR2 SQIVND (reference sequence). The CDR3 is 13 residues long. This CDR3 is CASSPAGGETQYF. CDR3 coding DNA: TGTGCCAGTAGTCCGGCCGGGGGAGAGACCCAGTACTTC.

The V and J genes are TRBV4-3 and TRBJ2-3; 7 positions match TRBD2. V lost 0 bases to trimming and J lost 3 bases; unmatched junction nucleotides: 0. CDR1 and CDR2 (germline): LGHNA, YSLEER. This CDR3 is 14 amino acids long. CDR3 nucleotides: TGCGCCAGCAGCCAAGAGCGGGAGACAGATACGCAGTATTTT. This sequence encodes CASSQERETDTQYF.

In this sample, this clonotype is medium-sized. The CDR3: CATSRDWGLGGTRYNEQFF. The CDR3 DNA is TGTGCCACCAGCAGAGATTGGGGCTTAGGTGGCACCCGGTACAATGAGCAGTTCTTC. The rearrangement links TRBV15 to TRBJ2-1; perhaps TRBD1 as D (5 bases). Germline CDR1 reads LNHNV; CDR2 reads YYDKDF (reference sequence). The CDR3 totals 19 residues. Trimming stripped 0 bases from V and 4 bases from J, with 22 bases between.

This clonotype is judged medium-sized. The rearrangement uses TRBV19 and TRBJ1-4; 9 bases align to TRBD1. The V gene's germline CDR1 is LNHDA and CDR2 SQIVND (reference sequence). The CDR3 totals 14 residues. V was pared by 7 bases and J by 5 bases, with 5 bases of the junction left unmatched. CDR3 DNA: TGTGCCAGTAAAAGACAGGGGGTGAATGAAAAACTGTTTTTT. Translating it yields CASKRQGVNEKLFF.

This clonotype is judged medium-sized. The chain uses TRBV6-5 and TRBJ1-2; possible D gene TRBD1, 6 bases. The V gene lost 5 bases and the J gene lost 6 bases, with 19 bases spanning the gap. The CDR3 length is 15 residues. Germline V gives CDR1 MNHEY, CDR2 SVGAGI. The CDR3 nucleotides are TGTGCCAGCAGTGACCGGGACATGTGGAACCATGGCTACACCTTC. Translated: CASSDRDMWNHGYTF.

By sample share, this clonotype is medium-sized. CDR3 bases: TGTGCCAGCAGCCCTACGGGACAGGGGTCCTATAGCTCCTACAATGAGCAGTTCTTC. Residues: CASSPTGQGSYSSYNEQFF. The rearrangement joins TRBV5-4 to TRBJ2-1; 10 bases line up with TRBD1. The CDR3 runs 19 residues. The V gene end was trimmed by 4 bases and the J gene end by 0 bases; junction bases not matched to a gene: 13. The germline gives CDR1 SGHNT, CDR2 YYREEE (reference sequence).

This chain links TRBV4-1 with TRBJ2-7, with a possible D match to TRBD2 (6 bases). CDR1 MGHRA and CDR2 YSYEKL come from the germline V gene. Trimming pared 3 bases from V and 2 bases from J, leaving 8 bases between. The CDR3 runs 13 residues. The CDR3 nucleotides read TGCGCCAGCAGCCACCGACTAGCCTACGAGCAGTACTTC. Translated, it gives CASSHRLAYEQYF.

The table lists this clonotype with a few counts. The CDR3 coding sequence is TGCAGTGCCCGGATAGGGCGTAATGAAAAACTGTTTTTT. Its translation is CSARIGRNEKLFF. V usage is TRBV20-1 and J usage is TRBJ1-4; no firm D call. V lost 6 bases and J 4 bases, leaving 12 bases between the germline ends. This CDR3 region has 13 residues. Germline CDR1 DFQATT, CDR2 SNEGSKA (reference sequence).

This clonotype was seen repeatedly, ten times or more. The chain joins TRBV6-5 to TRBJ1-1; D not certain. Germline CDR1 is MNHEY and CDR2 is SVGAGI. The CDR3 is made up of 18 amino acids. The V end was cut by 0 bases, the J end by 5 bases, with 22 bases between. The CDR3 is CASSYSLRPGGGGTEAFF. CDR3 DNA sequence: TGTGCCAGCAGTTACTCGTTACGTCCGGGCGGTGGAGGAACTGAAGCTTTCTTT.

The chain couples TRBV28 to TRBJ1-1; 12 bases align to TRBD1. This CDR3 has 17 residues. The germline V gene encodes CDR1 MDHEN and CDR2 SYDVKM. The V segment lost 3 bases and the J segment 1 base; nucleotides outside the gene matches: 6. CDR3 region: CASSFDGTGGSNTEAFF. The CDR3 DNA reads as TGTGCCAGCAGTTTTGACGGGACAGGGGGCTCGAACACTGAAGCTTTCTTT.

Regarding this clonotype: A much larger clone lies a single base off, so this may be a read error. This sequence joins TRBV5-5 and TRBJ1-1; D is undetermined. The CDR3 is 14 residues long. The germline CDR1 and CDR2 sequences are SGHKS and YYEKEE (reference sequence). The CDR3 reads CASSLGGKNTVAFF. CDR3 in DNA: TGTGCCAGCAGCTTGGGGGGAAAGAACACTGTAGCTTTCTTT. Based on the CDR3 plus reference TRBV5-5 and TRBJ1-1, the full variable domain is DAGVTQSPTHLIKTRGQQVTLRCSPISGHKSVSWYQQVLGQGPQFIFQYYEKEERGRGNFPDRFSARQFPNYSSELNVNALLLGDSALYLCASSLGGKNTVAFFGQGTRLTVV.

This clonotype was picked up a small number of times. This chain uses TRBV5-1 with TRBJ2-2; D tentatively reads TRBD1 or TRBD2 (5 bases each). The CDR3 is 15 amino acids. From germline, CDR1 is SGHRS and CDR2 YFSETQ. Trimming left V 4 bases short and J 8 bases short, with 18 bases between. The CDR3 spells CASSPGTGVTGELFF. The DNA of the CDR3 is TGCGCCAGCAGCCCGGGGACGGGTGTGACAGGGGAGCTGTTTTTT.

As to this clonotype: An end of the junction differs from the germline gene, which may be a read error. The J gene is TRBJ2-7, the V gene TRBV4-2; D call uncertain. Germline V gene sequence: CDR1 LGHNA, CDR2 YNFKEQ. The CDR3 is made up of 14 amino acids. CDR3 in amino acids: CSSSQEEVTYEQYF. CDR3 nucleotides: TGTTCCAGCAGCCAAGAGGAAGTTACGTACGAGCAGTACTTC.

There are many counts of this clonotype. V gene TRBV6-6 combines with J gene TRBJ2-7, with a possible D match to TRBD1 (5 bases). The germline gives CDR1 MNHNY, CDR2 SVGAGI (reference sequence). This CDR3 has 15 amino acids. V was clipped by 5 bases and J by 7 bases, with 21 bases between them. For the CDR3, the DNA is TGTGCCAGCAGTACGGCTTCAGGGTACCTTGGTGAGCAGTACTTC. Its translation: CASSTASGYLGEQYF.

This clonotype rates as medium-sized. The V call is TRBV19, the J call TRBJ2-2; TRBD2 aligns across 8 bases. The CDR3 extends over 16 amino acids. Looked up from germline, CDR1 is LNHDA and CDR2 is SQIVND (reference sequence). The trim removed 1 base at V and 7 bases at J, leaving 8 bases unmatched. CDR3 DNA sequence: TGTGCCAGTAGTATAGCAAGGGCGGGAGGCCTCGGGGAGCTGTTTTTT. It translates to CASSIARAGGLGELFF.

The rearrangement uses TRBV19 and TRBJ2-2, with 7 bases aligning to TRBD2. Germline V gene data show CDR1 as LNHDA and CDR2 as SQIVND (reference sequence). The CDR3 length is 14 residues. After removal of 3 bases from V and 4 bases from J, the junction contained 2 bases not matched to a gene. The CDR3 reads CASSIGGSTGELFF. The DNA for the CDR3 is TGTGCCAGTAGTATTGGCGGGAGCACCGGGGAGCTGTTTTTT.

In its sample, this clonotype was seen many times. This sequence joins TRBV6-1 and TRBJ2-5; possibly TRBD1 for D (6 bases). Trimming left V 3 bases short and J 5 bases short, with 16 bases between. Germline CDR1 MNHNS, CDR2 SASEGT. CDR3 length: 15 residues. The CDR3 here is CASSDDRRRKETQYF. As DNA, the CDR3 is TGTGCCAGCAGTGACGACAGGCGGAGGAAGGAGACCCAGTACTTC.

The V call is TRBV19, the J call TRBJ2-7, with D perhaps TRBD1 (6 bases). Trimming removed 5 bases at V and 4 bases at J, with 15 bases between. The germline CDR1 and CDR2 sequences are LNHDA and SQIVND (reference sequence). CDR3 length: 14 residues. CDR3: CASSSTGTDYEQYF. The CDR3 DNA reads TGTGCCAGTAGTTCAACAGGGACGGATTACGAGCAGTACTTC. The variable domain in full, completed from reference TRBV19 and TRBJ2-7, reads DGGITQSPKYLFRKEGQNVTLSCEQNLNHDAMYWYRQDPGQGLRLIYYSQIVNDFQKGDIAEGYSVSREKKESFPLTVTSAQKNPTAFYLCASSSTGTDYEQYFGPGTRLTVT.

A few counts support this clonotype. The CDR3 reads CASSSGQGVADTQYF. In nucleotides, the CDR3 is TGTGCCAGCAGCTCGGGACAGGGGGTCGCAGATACGCAGTATTTT. V gene TRBV7-9 combines with J gene TRBJ2-3, with TRBD1 matching over 11 bases. Germline values: CDR1 SEHNR, CDR2 FQNEAQ (reference sequence). This CDR3 has 15 amino acids. The trim removed 4 bases at V and 4 bases at J, leaving 4 bases unmatched.

In this sample, this clonotype is medium-sized. The chain combines TRBV13 with TRBJ2-5; D remains ambiguous. CDR3 length equals 15 residues. CDR1 is PRHDT, CDR2 FYEKMQ, per germline (reference sequence). Trimming stripped 3 bases from V and 2 bases from J, with 13 bases between. Here the CDR3 DNA reads TGTGCCAGCAGCTTCCGAGAGACACAGCAAGAGACCCAGTACTTC. Translated, it gives CASSFRETQQETQYF.

By proportion, this clonotype is medium-sized. This chain connects TRBV27 to TRBJ2-7, with 9 bases identical to TRBD2. There are 16 residues in the CDR3. V lost 5 bases, J lost 1 base, and 9 bases stayed unmatched. Germline lookup yields CDR1 MNHEY and CDR2 SMNVEV (reference sequence). The CDR3: CASSALAGYLSYEQYF. The DNA for the CDR3 is TGTGCCAGCAGTGCGCTAGCGGGGTATTTATCCTACGAGCAGTACTTC.

This clonotype is large within its sample. V is TRBV29-1 and J is TRBJ2-3; D is undetermined. V lost 4 bases, J lost 3 bases, and 8 bases lay in between. CDR1 is SQVTM, CDR2 ANQGSEA, per germline. The CDR3 length is 12 residues. In DNA, the CDR3 is TGCAGCGTTGTGACCGGGACAGATACGCAGTATTTT. It specifies CSVVTGTDTQYF.

CDR3 sequence: CASSLEQGFSTDTQYF. CDR3 DNA sequence: TGTGCCAGCAGCTTAGAACAGGGTTTTAGCACAGATACGCAGTATTTT. The V and J genes are TRBV7-2 and TRBJ2-3, with D maybe TRBD1 (6 bases). Deletions cut 1 base from V and 0 bases from J, with 11 bases between. CDR3 length equals 16 residues. From germline, CDR1 is SGHTA and CDR2 FQGNSA. Variable domain in full (rest from reference TRBV7-2 and TRBJ2-3): GAGVSQSPSNKVTEKGKDVELRCDPISGHTALYWYRQSLGQGLEFLIYFQGNSAPDKSGLPSDRFSAERTGGSVSTLTIQRTQQEDSAVYLCASSLEQGFSTDTQYFGPGTRLTVL.

The J gene is TRBJ2-7, the V gene TRBV20-1; 9 bases are shared with TRBD2. V was clipped by 1 base and J by 3 bases; unmatched bases: 10. Germline CDR1 is DFQATT and CDR2 is SNEGSKA (reference sequence). The CDR3 has 16 amino acids. CDR3 region: CSARVYRLAGHYEQYF. Here the CDR3 DNA reads TGCAGTGCTAGAGTATATAGGCTAGCGGGACACTACGAGCAGTACTTC.

This clonotype has at least ten counts. This chain uses TRBV18 with TRBJ1-5, with 12 bases identical to TRBD1. The CDR3 length is 15 residues. Germline CDR1 is KGHSH and CDR2 is LQKENI. V dropped 3 bases and J dropped 6; count of bases not matched to a gene: 3. The CDR3 loop is CASSPGQGAPQPQHF. The CDR3 region has the DNA TGTGCCAGCTCACCGGGACAGGGGGCGCCTCAGCCCCAGCATTTT.

By proportion, this clonotype is medium-sized. The chain is built from TRBV27 and TRBJ2-1; 11 bases agree with TRBD2. Germline lookup yields CDR1 MNHEY and CDR2 SMNVEV (reference sequence). This CDR3 contains 16 residues. Trimming at V came to 6 bases and at J to 9 bases, leaving 13 bases not matched to a gene. The CDR3 protein is CASRGAGTSGQSEQFF. In DNA form, the CDR3 reads TGTGCCAGCAGGGGAGCCGGGACTAGCGGACAAAGTGAGCAGTTCTTC.

This sequence joins TRBV6-6 and TRBJ1-1; 7 positions agree with TRBD1. The CDR3 is 16 amino acids. After removal of 5 bases from V and 1 base from J, the junction contained 10 bases not matched to a gene. Germline CDR1 and CDR2: MNHNY and SVGAGI (reference sequence). Here the CDR3 DNA reads TGTGCCAGCAGTGAAAATCCAGGGGGTGGGAACACTGAAGCTTTCTTT. It codes for CASSENPGGGNTEAFF.

This clonotype is deemed medium-sized. The genes are TRBV6-5 and TRBJ1-4; 7 nucleotides align to TRBD1. Germline CDR1 and CDR2: MNHEY and SVGAGI. This CDR3 has 15 residues. Unmatched junction bases numbered 6, after V lost 8 bases and J lost 0 bases. CDR3 sequence: CASGDTGATNEKLFF. The DNA for the CDR3 is TGTGCCAGCGGAGATACAGGGGCAACTAATGAAAAACTGTTTTTT.

The chain employs TRBV7-9 and TRBJ2-7, with 12 nucleotides matching TRBD1. Germline V gene data show CDR1 as SEHNR and CDR2 as FQNEAQ (reference sequence). V shed 1 base, J shed 1 base, and the junction held 11 bases outside the gene matches. CDR3 length equals 19 residues. The CDR3 is CASSLGPGTGGYKSYEQYF. The CDR3 DNA is TGTGCCAGCAGCTTAGGTCCTGGGACAGGGGGCTATAAGTCCTACGAGCAGTACTTC.

This clonotype was seen many times. This sequence joins TRBV6-2 or TRBV6-3 and TRBJ1-1, with TRBD1 as a possible D gene (5 bases). The V gene lost 11 bases and the J gene lost 5 bases, with 15 bases spanning the gap. Germline-derived CDR1 and CDR2 are MNHEY and SVGEGT. The CDR3 loop spans 12 amino acids. CDR3 sequence reads: CASGTAVTEAFF. CDR3 in DNA: TGTGCCTCTGGGACGGCCGTGACTGAAGCTTTCTTT.

A note on this clonotype: The conserved phenylalanine or tryptophan normally closing the CDR3 is absent here, so this likely arose from a read error. The DNA is left out, because the CDR3 cannot be placed on it with certainty; the CDR3 is given as TCRdb lists it. V and J are TRBV27 and TRBJ2-5; TRBD1, the table's D call, was not compared with the DNA. Looked up from germline, CDR1 is MNHEY and CDR2 is SMNVEV (reference sequence). The CDR3 length is 14 residues, termini included. The CDR3 here is CASSLNRAQETQDC.

This clonotype was picked up a small number of times. The chain has TRBV25-1 and TRBJ1-4, with D uncertain. V dropped 2 bases and J dropped 5 bases, with 9 bases sitting between them. This CDR3 is built from 14 residues. From germline, CDR1 is MGHDK and CDR2 SYGVNS. The CDR3 is CASSEGRPNEKLFF. The CDR3 DNA reads TGTGCCAGCAGTGAAGGCCGCCCCAATGAAAAACTGTTTTTT.